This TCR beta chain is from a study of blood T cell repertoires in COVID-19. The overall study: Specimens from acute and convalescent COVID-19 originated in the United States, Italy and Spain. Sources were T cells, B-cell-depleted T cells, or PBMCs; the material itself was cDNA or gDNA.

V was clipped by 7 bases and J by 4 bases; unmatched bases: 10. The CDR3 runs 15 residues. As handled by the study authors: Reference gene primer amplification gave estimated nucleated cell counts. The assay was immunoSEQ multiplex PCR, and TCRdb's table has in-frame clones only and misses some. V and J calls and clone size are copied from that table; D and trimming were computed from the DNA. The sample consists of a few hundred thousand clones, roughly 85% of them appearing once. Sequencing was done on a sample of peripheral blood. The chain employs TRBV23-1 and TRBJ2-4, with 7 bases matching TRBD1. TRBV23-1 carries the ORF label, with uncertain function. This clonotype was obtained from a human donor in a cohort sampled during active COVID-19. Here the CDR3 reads CASTRPGTDKNIQYF. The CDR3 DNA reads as TGCGCCAGCACTCGCCCCGGGACAGATAAAAACATTCAGTACTTC.